Sequencing of this TCR beta chain was carried out in a study of cytotoxic CD8 clonotypes in ibrutinib-treated CLL (dated by TCRdb to the early 2020s). As for the study more broadly: The cohort included around 15 treatment-naive and about a dozen relapsed/refractory patients; 17 were IGHV unmutated. Response samples were obtained after a median of around eleven months of treatment, with a range of about 6 to 40 months. Every sample from remission and from progressive disease was obtained while the patients were still on ibrutinib. Cryopreserved peripheral blood mononuclear cells were collected at three points: before therapy, at response, and at either sustained remission or disease progression. Longitudinal samples were obtainable from about 30% of the 86 participants in the trial. Responses were partial in 24 patients and complete in 2; after median around 66 months follow-up, about 14 stayed in remission and some twelve progressed. An average of around 260,000 productive templates and roughly 94,000 productive rearrangements was obtained per sample. Results the study describes overall, beyond this receptor: Lymph node repertoires were not examined, and the timing of sampling was not matched between patients in sustained remission and those whose disease progressed. Baseline clonality was found to be higher than that of age-matched healthy donors and was strongly correlated with circulating CD8+ T-cell counts. Public clonotypes were rare and either shrank or stayed stable during treatment, and the rise in clonality at ibrutinib response reflected expansion of private clonotypes. Clonality rose at ibrutinib response, remained stable during sustained remission, and dropped back toward baseline at progression.

The time point label of this sample denotes: 20 to 25 months on ibrutinib. Around 2 micrograms of genomic DNA were extracted from cryopreserved PBMCs for TCR beta library preparation. Longitudinal blood samples from CLL patients on ibrutinib monotherapy were analyzed using high-throughput TCR beta sequencing. The patients took part in an open-label, single-center phase 2 trial of ibrutinib monotherapy. Concerning this clone itself: This receptor's antigen is unknown. No per-base quality is available; no much larger clone lies one base away.

On a MiSeq, deep resolution sequencing aimed for a depth between 1 in 1 million and 1 in 200,000 T cells, with each clonotype covered around 9.2x on average. The immunoSEQ hsTCRB Kit was used to generate TCR beta libraries. The source study handled its data this way. Data were analyzed with ImmunoSEQ Data Assistant and ImmunoSEQ Analyzer, with V, D and J genes assigned per IMGT definitions. Clonality, which ranges from 0 to 1, was calculated as one minus the normalized Shannon entropy of productive rearrangement frequencies. Public clonotype analysis was restricted to overrepresented clonotypes comprising at least 0.05% of each patient's repertoire. Thirteen age-matched healthy donor repertoires from immuneACCESS were used as controls for clonality. TCRdb provides this immuneACCESS table in a form limited to in-frame rearrangements. Some clones are lacking; in checked studies, under half of them reflect an unresolved V gene, and why the rest are absent is not known. Clone size and V and J calls were adopted from that table, with D and trimming inferred from the DNA. A total of about 160,000 clones appear in this sample, roughly 80% of them only once. The ten largest clones add up to about 4.6% of the sample.

The CDR3 spans 13 residues, from the cysteine through the phenylalanine. The CDR3 DNA has 39 bases and is translated from base 1. The junction carries 9 bases between V and J, which are trimmed by 6 bases and 0 bases respectively. The germline V gene provides CDR1 LGHNT and CDR2 FRNRAP. The chain links TRBV12-5 with TRBJ2-7, with a weak D call of TRBD1 (5 bases match). This TCR derives from a human donor with chronic lymphocytic leukemia. The starting material was PBMCs, obtained after 24 months of ibrutinib treatment. CDR3 protein: CASGKTDSYEQYF. Here is the DNA: TGTGCTAGTGGCAAGACAGACTCCTACGAGCAGTACTTC.